These T cell receptor beta chains were read from a single sample in a study of T cells in Graves' hyperthyroidism and ophthalmopathy. Via MiXCR, TCRdb re-called the multiplex PCR reads, giving one row per CDR3 protein. Of over 500,000 distinct CDR3 sequences detected, over 35% appear once; the ten largest clones hold 44%. Sequencing was done on a sample of peripheral blood or thyroid tissue (not recorded which). Receptor source: an adult woman with Graves' disease, either hyperthyroidism or ophthalmopathy (not recorded which). Both conserved end residues are part of each CDR3. The D gene is left open where the match is weak. A row's size may be missing; if present it is once, few, many or a size class.

D gene: -
clone size: -
V gene: TRBV6-5
J gene: TRBJ2-2
CDR3 DNA: TGTGCCAGCAGCCAGCCGCACACCGGGGAGCTGTTTTTT
CDR3 protein: CASSQPHTGELFF

D gene: -
clone size: -
V gene: TRBV7-2
J gene: TRBJ1-6
CDR3 DNA: TGTGCCAGCAGCTTAGGGGCCGTGGAAAATTCACCCCTCCACTTT
CDR3 protein: CASSLGAVENSPLHF

D gene: -
clone size: many
V gene: TRBV2
J gene: TRBJ1-3
CDR3 DNA: TGTGCCAGCAGTGACAGGAGCTCTGGAAACACCATATATTTT
CDR3 protein: CASSDRSSGNTIYF

D gene: -
clone size: few
V gene: TRBV29-1
J gene: TRBJ2-7
CDR3 DNA: TGCAGCTTAGAAGGGGCGGCCTACGAGCAGTACTTC
CDR3 protein: CSLEGAAYEQYF

D gene: TRBD1
clone size: many
V gene: TRBV29-1
J gene: TRBJ2-5
CDR3 DNA: TGCAGCGCCGGACAGGGGGCGTGGGGGCAAGAGACCCAGTACTTC
CDR3 protein: CSAGQGAWGQETQYF

D gene: TRBD2
clone size: many
V gene: TRBV29-1
J gene: TRBJ2-1
CDR3 DNA: TGCAGCGTCGACCTGGGGACTAGCGTGAACGATGAGCAGTTCTTC
CDR3 protein: CSVDLGTSVNDEQFF

D gene: -
clone size: few
V gene: TRBV4-1
J gene: TRBJ1-2
CDR3 DNA: TGCGCCAGCAGCCAAGACTCCAGGGTTCGAGGCTATGGCTACACCTTC
CDR3 protein: CASSQDSRVRGYGYTF

D gene: TRBD2
clone size: -
V gene: TRBV7-2
J gene: TRBJ2-6
CDR3 DNA: TGTGCCAGCAGCTTAGGCCTAGCGGGAGGCAATGGGGCCAACGTCCTGACTTTC
CDR3 protein: CASSLGLAGGNGANVLTF

D gene: -
clone size: -
V gene: TRBV4-1
J gene: TRBJ2-6
CDR3 DNA: TGCGCCAGCAGGCCCATTGGTTCTGGGGCCAACGTCCTGACTTTC
CDR3 protein: CASRPIGSGANVLTF

D gene: TRBD1
clone size: -
V gene: TRBV15
J gene: TRBJ1-5
CDR3 DNA: TGTGCCACGCGATCGGCCCGGGACAGTGGCAATCAGCCCCAGCATTTT
CDR3 protein: CATRSARDSGNQPQHF

D gene: TRBD1
clone size: -
V gene: TRBV6-2/TRBV6-3
J gene: TRBJ2-7
CDR3 DNA: TGTGCCAGCAGTACAAACTCAGGACAGGGGGCTGGCTACGAGCAGTACTTC
CDR3 protein: CASSTNSGQGAGYEQYF

D gene: -
clone size: -
V gene: TRBV7-8
J gene: TRBJ2-5
CDR3 DNA: TGTGCCAACAGCCGCTCCGTGAGCTCTGGAAACACCATAGGAGAGACCCAGTACTTC
CDR3 protein: CANSRSVSSGNTIGETQYF

D gene: -
clone size: -
V gene: TRBV4-1
J gene: TRBJ1-2
CDR3 DNA: TGCGCCAGCAGCCAAGAGCCGGGACTCTATGGCTACACCTTC
CDR3 protein: CASSQEPGLYGYTF

D gene: -
clone size: many
V gene: TRBV4-1
J gene: TRBJ1-6
CDR3 DNA: TGCGCCAGCAGCCAAGTCGGGGGTAATTCACCCCTCCACTTT
CDR3 protein: CASSQVGGNSPLHF

D gene: TRBD1
clone size: few
V gene: TRBV28
J gene: TRBJ2-7
CDR3 DNA: TGTGCCAGCAGTAGGGACAGGCGGTACGAGCAGTACTTC
CDR3 protein: CASSRDRRYEQYF

D gene: -
clone size: few
V gene: TRBV7-2
J gene: TRBJ1-5
CDR3 DNA: TGTGCCAGCAGCCAAGGGTACTACCTATATCAGCCCCAGCATTTT
CDR3 protein: CASSQGYYLYQPQHF

D gene: -
clone size: -
V gene: TRBV5-5
J gene: TRBJ2-7
CDR3 DNA: TGTGCCAGCAGCTTGTATGACAGTCGGCAGTACTTC
CDR3 protein: CASSLYDSRQYF

D gene: -
clone size: -
V gene: TRBV7-2
J gene: TRBJ2-3
CDR3 DNA: TGTGCCAGCAGCTTAGTGGGACCGGGCTCTAGCACAGATACGCAGTATTTT
CDR3 protein: CASSLVGPGSSTDTQYF

D gene: TRBD1
clone size: once
V gene: TRBV10-3
J gene: TRBJ1-6
CDR3 DNA: TGTGCCATCAGTGCCGACAGGGAACACTCACCCCTCCACTTT
CDR3 protein: CAISADREHSPLHF

D gene: -
clone size: -
V gene: TRBV29-1
J gene: TRBJ1-1
CDR3 DNA: TGCAGCGTAAGCCTACGGGACACGAACACTGAAGCTTTCTTT
CDR3 protein: CSVSLRDTNTEAFF

D gene: TRBD1
clone size: -
V gene: TRBV5-1
J gene: TRBJ1-1
CDR3 DNA: TGCGCCAGCAGCGTGACAGGGTCGTTAAACACTGAAGCTTTCTTT
CDR3 protein: CASSVTGSLNTEAFF

D gene: TRBD1
clone size: -
V gene: TRBV29-1
J gene: TRBJ1-1
CDR3 DNA: TGCAGCGTTGATACTATCTACCGGACAGGGATGAACACTGAAGCTTTCTTT
CDR3 protein: CSVDTIYRTGMNTEAFF

D gene: TRBD2
clone size: many
V gene: TRBV14
J gene: TRBJ2-1
CDR3 DNA: TGTGCCAGCAGCCACACAAGGGGCTGGACTAGATCCAACAATGAGCAGTTCTTC
CDR3 protein: CASSHTRGWTRSNNEQFF

D gene: -
clone size: many
V gene: TRBV6-2/TRBV6-3
J gene: TRBJ1-2
CDR3 DNA: TGTGCCAGCAGTTACTCGATACCAGGGGCGCTTGGCTACACCTTC
CDR3 protein: CASSYSIPGALGYTF

D gene: -
clone size: -
V gene: TRBV29-1
J gene: TRBJ2-5
CDR3 DNA: TGCAGCGTTGGGGAGGCCCAGTACTTC
CDR3 protein: CSVGEAQYF

D gene: -
clone size: -
V gene: TRBV29-1
J gene: TRBJ1-1
CDR3 DNA: TGCAGCGTTGAAGGGGGAACAGTAGGGTACGAAGCTTTCTTT
CDR3 protein: CSVEGGTVGYEAFF

D gene: TRBD1
clone size: -
V gene: TRBV20-1
J gene: TRBJ1-1
CDR3 DNA: TGCAGTGCTCAGGGACAGGGCTTTGGTGAAGCTTTCTTT
CDR3 protein: CSAQGQGFGEAFF

D gene: -
clone size: many
V gene: TRBV10-3
J gene: TRBJ2-5
CDR3 DNA: TGTGCCTCCGCGTTGACTACCCAAGAGACCCAGTACTTC
CDR3 protein: CASALTTQETQYF

D gene: -
clone size: -
V gene: TRBV12-5
J gene: TRBJ1-5
CDR3 DNA: TGTGCTAGTGCCCTGCTGGGGGGTTCGCATCAGCCCCAGCATTTT
CDR3 protein: CASALLGGSHQPQHF

D gene: TRBD2
clone size: -
V gene: TRBV7-2
J gene: TRBJ2-7
CDR3 DNA: TGTGCCAGCAGCATGAGCGGGAGGCTCTCCTACGAGCAGTACTTC
CDR3 protein: CASSMSGRLSYEQYF

D gene: TRBD1
clone size: few
V gene: TRBV7-2
J gene: TRBJ2-7
CDR3 DNA: TGTGCCAGCACCCTAGGGGGCTCCTCCTACGAGCAGTACTTC
CDR3 protein: CASTLGGSSYEQYF

D gene: TRBD1
clone size: -
V gene: TRBV18
J gene: TRBJ1-2
CDR3 DNA: TGTGCCAGCTCAAAGGCGGCAGGGGGATATAACTATGGCTACACCTTC
CDR3 protein: CASSKAAGGYNYGYTF

D gene: -
clone size: once
V gene: TRBV2
J gene: TRBJ2-7
CDR3 DNA: TGTGCCAGCAGATGGGACACCACCTACGAGCAGTACTTC
CDR3 protein: CASRWDTTYEQYF

D gene: -
clone size: -
V gene: TRBV20-1
J gene: TRBJ1-2
CDR3 DNA: TGCAGTGCTAGTTATCAGGTTTCGGACTATGGCTACACCTTC
CDR3 protein: CSASYQVSDYGYTF

D gene: -
clone size: once
V gene: TRBV2
J gene: TRBJ1-2
CDR3 DNA: TGTGCCATCAGTGAGAGGGAGAAGGATGGCTACACCTTC
CDR3 protein: CAISEREKDGYTF

D gene: TRBD1
clone size: few
V gene: TRBV29-1
J gene: TRBJ1-2
CDR3 DNA: TGCAGCGTTCAGACAGGGGACTATGGAAACACCTTC
CDR3 protein: CSVQTGDYGNTF

D gene: TRBD2
clone size: -
V gene: TRBV7-9
J gene: TRBJ2-7
CDR3 DNA: TGTGCCAGCGGGCGGGGGGGGAGGTTCTACGAGCAGTACTTC
CDR3 protein: CASGRGGRFYEQYF

D gene: TRBD1
clone size: -
V gene: TRBV20-1
J gene: TRBJ1-5
CDR3 DNA: TGCAGTGCTTATACCCGACAGGGGGACAATCAGCCCCAGCATTTT
CDR3 protein: CSAYTRQGDNQPQHF

D gene: -
clone size: many
V gene: TRBV9
J gene: TRBJ1-5
CDR3 DNA: TGTGCCAGCAGCCAAAATGGTGGGGAATATCAGCCCCAGCATTTT
CDR3 protein: CASSQNGGEYQPQHF